The following is a TCR beta chain sequence with its context. Antigen unknown. The CDR3 loop spans 17 amino acids. Germline CDR1 MNHEY, CDR2 SMNVEV (reference sequence). The data are from a study of post-analysis software for immune sequencing data. Study observations and caveats: Those samples that were prepared in the same batch co-clustered strongly by F measure. Controls had lower frequencies than patients of 4 or 5 TRBV segments, which included TRBV5-6, TRBV5-1 and TRBV20-1.

Unique molecular identifiers were built into the TCR beta cDNA libraries. Input of roughly 0.9 to 11 million T cells yielded some 500,000 cDNA molecules. TCRdb independently ran MiXCR on the PCR reads; one entry per CDR3 protein. The table records hundreds of thousands of distinct CDR3 sequences, roughly 30% of them present only once. This chain uses TRBV27 with TRBJ2-1; maybe TRBD2 (5 bases). The tail of the sequence fits TRBJ2-7 better, so the J call may be wrong. The receptor was derived from a girl aged 5-17 years with multiple sclerosis. The sequenced material came from blood. The CDR3 loop is CASSRRAPGSSYNEQYF. Written as DNA, the CDR3 is TGTGCCAGCAGCCGACGGGCACCGGGGAGCTCCTACAATGAGCAGTACTTC.